The rows below give T cell receptor beta chains drawn from one sample of a study of blood T cell repertoires in COVID-19. Some clones are missing from TCRdb's copy, which holds only in-frame ones; the method was immunoSEQ multiplex PCR. This sample has 350,000 to 450,000 clones, with more than 80% found just once. Specimen: peripheral blood. Every receptor here comes from a man aged 35 to 55 with acute or convalescent COVID-19. CDR3s include the opening cysteine and the closing phenylalanine or tryptophan. D genes are given only for firm matches. Size is stated for part of the rows, as once, few or many counts, or as a class when the clone is expanded.

abundance	j_gene	v_gene	d_gene	CDR3nt	CDR3aa
NA	TRBJ2-1	TRBV28	TRBD2	TGTGCCAGCAGTCCCGGGACTAGCGGGAGGGGGGTCTACAATGAGCAGTTCTTC	CASSPGTSGRGVYNEQFF
NA	TRBJ2-7	TRBV27	TRBD1	TGTGCCAGCAGTTTTTGGGGACAGGGGGACTACGAGCAGTACTTC	CASSFWGQGDYEQYF
NA	TRBJ1-2	TRBV9	NA	TGTGCCAGCAGCGTATGGGCAGCTTATGGCTACACCTTC	CASSVWAAYGYTF
once	TRBJ1-2	TRBV27	NA	TGTGCCAGCAGTTTTTCTGTGCACAATAACTATGGCTACACCTTC	CASSFSVHNNYGYTF
NA	TRBJ1-2	TRBV28	NA	TGTGCCAGCAGTTTGTCCAGATCTAACTATGGCTACACCTTC	CASSLSRSNYGYTF
NA	TRBJ2-7	TRBV28	TRBD1	TGTGCCAGCAGTCCACGGACAGGGGGCTGGGAGCAGTACTTC	CASSPRTGGWEQYF
once	TRBJ2-5	TRBV6-6	NA	TGTGCCAGCAGTCCGCGAGCACAGGGTATTGACCAAGAGACCCAGTACTTC	CASSPRAQGIDQETQYF
once	TRBJ2-3	TRBV28	TRBD2	TGTGCCAGCAGCACTAGCGGGAGACTCACAGATACGCAGTATTTT	CASSTSGRLTDTQYF
NA	TRBJ2-1	TRBV10-3	TRBD2	TGTGCCATCAGTGAGTCAGGCGGGAGTAGAAATGAGCAGTTCTTC	CAISESGGSRNEQFF
NA	TRBJ1-5	TRBV28	NA	TGTGCCAGCTCCAGGGCAAGCATTCAGCCCCAGCATTTT	CASSRASIQPQHF
NA	TRBJ2-1	TRBV7-3	NA	TGTGCCAGCAGCTTAACTCGGGCTAGCCGATACAATGAGCAGTTCTTC	CASSLTRASRYNEQFF
NA	TRBJ1-2	TRBV6-2/TRBV6-3	TRBD1	TGTGCCAGCAGTTACTCGAGACAGGGGGCGCATGGCTACACCTTC	CASSYSRQGAHGYTF
NA	TRBJ1-1	TRBV5-6	TRBD1	TGTGCCAGCAGTGGACAGGTTGATAGGATTGAAGCTTTCTTT	CASSGQVDRIEAFF
NA	TRBJ2-2	TRBV19	TRBD1	TGTGCCAGTAGTATAGGAATGGGACAGGGAAACACCGGGGAGCTGTTTTTT	CASSIGMGQGNTGELFF
NA	TRBJ1-4	TRBV4-1	NA	TGCGCCAGCGGATACAGGGCTCTTAATGAAAAACTGTTTTTT	CASGYRALNEKLFF
NA	TRBJ1-2	TRBV6-6	NA	TGTGCCAGCAGCGATTACAGGCTCCCGGCGGGCTACACCTTC	CASSDYRLPAGYTF
NA	TRBJ2-5	TRBV6-5	TRBD2	TGTGCCAGCAGCCGCGGGAGGGGCCCCCAAGAGACCCAGTACTTC	CASSRGRGPQETQYF
NA	TRBJ2-7	TRBV4-1	NA	TGCGCCAGCAGCCAAGGTGCTGCTTTTGGTCGCGGAGTGGGGCAGTACTTC	CASSQGAAFGRGVGQYF
NA	TRBJ2-2	TRBV5-8	NA	TGTGCCAGCAGCTTGAGGGGTAGCACGAACACCGGGGAGCTGTTTTTT	CASSLRGSTNTGELFF
NA	TRBJ2-7	TRBV28	TRBD1	TGTGCCAGCAGTTACTCGGGACAGGGTATCTACGAGCAGTACTTC	CASSYSGQGIYEQYF
NA	TRBJ1-2	TRBV30	NA	TGTGCCTGGAGTGTTAGTAGTATTAACTATGGCTACACCTTC	CAWSVSSINYGYTF
NA	TRBJ2-3	TRBV5-1	NA	TGCGCCAGCAGCTTGGTCTATTTGGCAGATACGCAGTATTTT	CASSLVYLADTQYF
NA	TRBJ2-1	TRBV11-2	NA	TGTGCCAGCAGACCTATAGCGGACTCCTACAATGAGCAGTTCTTC	CASRPIADSYNEQFF
NA	TRBJ2-5	TRBV9	NA	TGTGCCAGCAGCCCTAACCAAGAGACCCAGTACTTC	CASSPNQETQYF
NA	TRBJ1-2	TRBV6-5	NA	TGTGCCAGCAGTCTGACTCAGGGAGGCTATGGCTACACCTTC	CASSLTQGGYGYTF
NA	TRBJ1-1	TRBV9	NA	TGTGCCAGCAGCGGCTTTTTAGACACTGAAGCTTTCTTT	CASSGFLDTEAFF
NA	TRBJ1-2	TRBV28	NA	TGTGCCAGCAGTTCCCCCCCCGGGGAAGAGGGTGGCTACACCTTC	CASSSPPGEEGGYTF
NA	TRBJ1-5	TRBV13	NA	TGTGCCAGCAGCTTAGGCGGTAACGGCAATCAGCCCCAGCATTTT	CASSLGGNGNQPQHF
NA	TRBJ1-5	TRBV6-1	NA	TGTGCCAGCAGTGAGTCGCAGCCAGGGGTACAGCCCCAGCATTTT	CASSESQPGVQPQHF
NA	TRBJ1-4	TRBV6-6	NA	TGTGCCAGCAGTTATCTTGCAACTAATGAAAAACTGTTTTTT	CASSYLATNEKLFF
NA	TRBJ1-2	TRBV3-1/TRBV3-2	NA	TGTGCCAGCAGCCTCGCAAACTCTAACTATGGCTACACCTTC	CASSLANSNYGYTF
NA	TRBJ2-7	TRBV7-8	TRBD2	TGTGCCAGCAGCCTGCGGGGGGGCAGGGCCCACGAGCAGTACTTC	CASSLRGGRAHEQYF
NA	TRBJ2-1	TRBV28	TRBD2	TGTGCCAGCAGTTTCGGTCTAGCGGGCGCCAATGAGCAGTTCTTC	CASSFGLAGANEQFF
NA	TRBJ2-5	TRBV18	NA	TGTGCCAGCTCAGGCCAAGGAGCTAGCCTGGAGACCCAGTACTTC	CASSGQGASLETQYF
NA	TRBJ1-3	TRBV9	NA	TGTGCCAGCAGGGCCCCTTCTGGAAACACCATATATTTT	CASRAPSGNTIYF
once	TRBJ2-7	TRBV9	TRBD2	TGTGCCAGCAGCTCGAGCCGACTAGCGGGGTTCTACGAGCAGTACTTC	CASSSSRLAGFYEQYF